This T cell receptor (beta chain) was sequenced in a study of CD8 T cells in Susac syndrome. The CDR3 totals 14 residues. Germline CDR1 and CDR2: MDHEN and SYDVKM. Trimming left V 4 bases short and J 6 bases short, with 15 bases between. Reverse transcription of roughly 0.5 to 1 ug RNA was performed with random hexamers. The TCR beta CDR3 was amplified by immunoSEQ multiplex PCR across 54 Vbeta, 13 Jbeta. TCRdb processed the immunoSEQ multiplex PCR reads anew with MiXCR; each CDR3 protein has one entry. The sample holds 110,000 or so distinct CDR3 sequences, 85% to 95% seen once. TEMRA cells were FACS-enriched, while CD8+ and CD4+ T cells were negatively isolated.

Specimen: CD8+ T cells from PBMCs. This TCR derives from a human donor in good health. V is TRBV28 and J is TRBJ1-2; D perhaps matches TRBD1 (6 bases). The CDR3, as DNA: TGTGCCAGCAGTTCTCAACGGGACATTGATGGCTACACCTTC. It encodes CASSSQRDIDGYTF.